This T cell receptor beta chain is drawn from a study of T-cell reconstitution after alpha-beta-depleted transplantation in children. Germline trimming cut 4 bases from V and 9 bases from J; bases unmatched to any gene: 13. There are 15 residues in the CDR3. Germline CDR1 is SGHRS and CDR2 is YFSETQ. A library of TCRbeta sequences, prepared with unique molecular identifiers, was generated. TCRdb fed the PCR reads into MiXCR, producing one record per CDR3 protein. The repertoire holds 700,000 or so distinct CDR3 sequences, with approximately 14% as singletons. This clonotype turned up a few times. Material: PBMCs, obtained before TCRalphabeta/CD19-depleted stem cell transplant. The origin of this receptor is a girl aged 2 to 9 with congenital amegakaryocytic thrombocytopenia, due to receive a stem cell transplant. V gene TRBV5-1 combines with J gene TRBJ2-4, with 7 bases fitting TRBD1. CDR3 coding DNA: TGCGCCAGCAGCCCAGACTCGGGACAGTGGTCCATTCAGTACTTC. Protein: CASSPDSGQWSIQYF.